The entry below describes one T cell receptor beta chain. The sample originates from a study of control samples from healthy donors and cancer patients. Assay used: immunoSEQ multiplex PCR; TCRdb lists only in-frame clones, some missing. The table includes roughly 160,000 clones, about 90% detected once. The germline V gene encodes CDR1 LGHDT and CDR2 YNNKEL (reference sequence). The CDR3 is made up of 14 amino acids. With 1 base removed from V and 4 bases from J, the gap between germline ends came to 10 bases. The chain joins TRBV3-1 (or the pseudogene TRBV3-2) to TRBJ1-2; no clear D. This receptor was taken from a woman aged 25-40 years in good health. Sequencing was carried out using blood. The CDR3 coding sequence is TGTGCCAGCAGCCAAGGGAACAGAGTCTATGGCTACACCTTC. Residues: CASSQGNRVYGYTF.